This T cell receptor (beta chain) was retrieved from a study of blood T cell repertoires in COVID-19. Study-level background: PBMCs, B-cell-depleted T cells, or T cells were the source of the cDNA or gDNA that made up the material.

Original data processing: Reference gene primer amplification gave nucleated cell count estimates. Produced via immunoSEQ multiplex PCR; TCRdb's table is partial and in-frame only. The V and J calls and clone size come from that table; D and trimming were worked out from the DNA. The data show more than 400,000 clones, approximately 85% seen once. The V and J ends lost 4 bases and 0 bases respectively, with 5 bases between them. CDR1 is SGDLS, CDR2 YYNGEE, per germline. The CDR3 totals 13 residues. This clonotype originated in a human donor in a cohort sampled during active COVID-19. The chain carries TRBV9 and TRBJ2-1; D may be TRBD2 (5 bases). Sequencing was done on a sample of peripheral blood. The CDR3, as DNA: TGTGCCAGCAGCCGGGACTCCTACAATGAGCAGTTCTTC. It translates to CASSRDSYNEQFF.